This TCR beta chain was found in a study of long-term antiretroviral therapy in people with HIV. Notes on the study in general: The range of CDR3 lengths in HIV repertoires proved narrower than that found in controls. Diversity rose after ART but stayed below transplant donor controls.

CDR1 and CDR2 from the germline V gene are SGHRS and YFSETQ. J lost 4 bases, V lost 2 bases, and 2 bases had no gene match. The CDR3 runs 13 residues. For this clone: Antigen: not known.

No fewer than two post-ART and no fewer than one pre-ART PBMC samples existed for each donor. At the survey level, the v3.0 immunoSEQ assay was run. Measured with immunoSEQ multiplex PCR; TCRdb has only the in-frame clones, and not every one. Of tens of thousands of clones listed, 80% to 90% are singletons. This rearrangement joins TRBV5-1 to TRBJ2-5, with TRBD2 matching 7 bases. This TCR was sampled from a man in his fifties or sixties with HIV. This specimen was unsorted PBMCs, taken 3 years after starting antiretroviral therapy. The CDR3 DNA is TGCGCCAGCAGCTTAACTAGCGTAGAGACCCAGTACTTC. Amino acids: CASSLTSVETQYF.